This T cell receptor beta chain is from a study of PD-1 blockade in classical Hodgkin lymphoma. As regards this clone: The antigen is undetermined.

Study-level findings and limits: Relapsed/refractory patients reportedly had the lowest baseline TCR diversity, below newly diagnosed patients, who were below healthy donors. Repertoires differed for reasons still undefined, possibly disease activity or prior therapy.

Measured with immunoSEQ multiplex PCR; TCRdb has only the in-frame clones, and not every one. The sample records 70,000 or so clones, approximately 93% being singletons. Time point of the sample: newly diagnosed, previously untreated cHL patient sample. The study compared against PBMCs from newly diagnosed, untreated classical Hodgkin lymphoma. The sequence derives from a human donor with classical Hodgkin lymphoma. The sequenced sample consisted of peripheral blood mononuclear cells (PBMCs).

This CDR3 is CASSVYGGSAGELFF. The CDR3 DNA reads TGTGCCAGCAGCGTATACGGGGGGAGCGCCGGGGAGCTGTTTTTT. The chain couples TRBV9 to TRBJ2-2, with 7 bases aligning to TRBD2. V lost 1 base and J lost 6; bases outside the gene matches: 6. CDR3 size: 15 residues. Germline CDR1 is SGDLS and CDR2 is YYNGEE.